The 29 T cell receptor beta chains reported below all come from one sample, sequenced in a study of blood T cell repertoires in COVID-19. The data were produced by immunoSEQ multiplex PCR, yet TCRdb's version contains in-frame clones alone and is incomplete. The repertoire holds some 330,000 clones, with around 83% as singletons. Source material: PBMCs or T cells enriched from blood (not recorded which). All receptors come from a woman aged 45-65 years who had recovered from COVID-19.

The CDR3 region has the DNA TGTGCCAGCAGTTACGGGGGGGGCGCGTATGGCTACACCTTC. Its protein product is CASSYGGGAYGYTF. The rearrangement links TRBV6-5 to TRBJ1-2; TRBD1 might be the D (6 bases). With 2 bases removed from V and 5 bases from J, the gap between germline ends came to 12 bases. Germline loops: CDR1 MNHEY, CDR2 SVGAGI. This CDR3 comprises 14 residues.

The CDR3 DNA reads TGTGCCAGCAGCCACGGACAGGGGGGCTCACCCCTCCACTTT. It yields the protein CASSHGQGGSPLHF. The rearrangement uses TRBV7-2 and TRBJ1-6; 10 bases line up with TRBD1. Looked up from germline, CDR1 is SGHTA and CDR2 is FQGNSA. CDR3 size: 14 residues. Germline trimming cut 5 bases from V and 10 bases from J; bases unmatched to any gene: 5.

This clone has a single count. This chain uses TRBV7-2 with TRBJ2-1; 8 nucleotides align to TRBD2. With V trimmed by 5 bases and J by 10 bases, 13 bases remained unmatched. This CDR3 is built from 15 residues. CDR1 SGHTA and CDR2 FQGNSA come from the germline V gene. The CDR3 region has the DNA TGTGCCAGCAGCCCACAAGGATGGACTAGCCGGGAGCAGTTCTTC. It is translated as CASSPQGWTSREQFF.

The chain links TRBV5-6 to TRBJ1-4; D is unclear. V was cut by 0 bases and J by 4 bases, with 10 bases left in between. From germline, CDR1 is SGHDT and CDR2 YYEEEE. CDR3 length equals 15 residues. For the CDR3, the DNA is TGTGCCAGCAGCTTGGCGGGTTTGGGTAATGAAAAACTGTTTTTT. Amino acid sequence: CASSLAGLGNEKLFF. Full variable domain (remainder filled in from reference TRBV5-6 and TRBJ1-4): DAGVTQSPTHLIKTRGQQVTLRCSPKSGHDTVSWYQQALGQGPQFIFQYYEEEERQRGNFPDRFSGHQFPNYSSELNVNALLLGDSALYLCASSLAGLGNEKLFFGSGTQLSVL.

CDR3: CASSSGQGPYEQYF. For the CDR3, the DNA is TGTGCCAGCAGCTCCGGACAGGGACCCTACGAGCAGTACTTC. V gene TRBV9 combines with J gene TRBJ2-7, with 8 bases aligning to TRBD1. This CDR3 has 14 amino acids. CDR1 and CDR2 from the germline V gene are SGDLS and YYNGEE. The trim removed 4 bases at V and 2 bases at J, leaving 5 bases unmatched.

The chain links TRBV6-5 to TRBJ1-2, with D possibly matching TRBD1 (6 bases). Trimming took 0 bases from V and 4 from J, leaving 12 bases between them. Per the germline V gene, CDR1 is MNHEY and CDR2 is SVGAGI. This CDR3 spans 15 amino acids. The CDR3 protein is CASSYSGGGTYGYTF. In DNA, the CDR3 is TGTGCCAGCAGTTACTCGGGAGGGGGGACCTATGGCTACACCTTC.

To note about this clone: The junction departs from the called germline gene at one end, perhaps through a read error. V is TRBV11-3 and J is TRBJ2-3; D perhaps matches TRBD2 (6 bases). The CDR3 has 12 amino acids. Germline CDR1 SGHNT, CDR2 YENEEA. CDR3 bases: TGTGCCAGCAGCGAAGTATCCGGGACTTCGATTTTT. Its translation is CASSEVSGTSIF.

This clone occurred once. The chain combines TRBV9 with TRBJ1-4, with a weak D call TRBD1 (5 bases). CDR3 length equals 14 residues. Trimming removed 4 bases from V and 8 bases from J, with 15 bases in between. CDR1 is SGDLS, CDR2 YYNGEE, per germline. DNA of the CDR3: TGTGCCAGCAGCTCCCATTCCGGGGGGGAAAAACTGTTTTTT. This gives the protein CASSSHSGGEKLFF.

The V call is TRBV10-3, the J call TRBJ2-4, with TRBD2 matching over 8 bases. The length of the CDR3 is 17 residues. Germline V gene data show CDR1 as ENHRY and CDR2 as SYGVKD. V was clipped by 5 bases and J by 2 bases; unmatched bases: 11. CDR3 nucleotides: TGTGCCATCAGTCCGATACCACGGGGGGGCTCCAAAAACATTCAGTACTTC. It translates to CAISPIPRGGSKNIQYF.

The CDR3 loop reads CASSLSESAGLFF. In nucleotides, the CDR3 is TGTGCCAGCAGCCTGTCCGAATCGGCGGGGCTGTTTTTT. The chain combines TRBV7-2 with TRBJ2-2, with D perhaps TRBD2 (5 bases). The V end lost 5 bases, the J end lost 13 bases, and 17 bases lay between the germline ends. Per germline, CDR1 SGHTA and CDR2 FQGNSA. This CDR3 contains 13 residues.

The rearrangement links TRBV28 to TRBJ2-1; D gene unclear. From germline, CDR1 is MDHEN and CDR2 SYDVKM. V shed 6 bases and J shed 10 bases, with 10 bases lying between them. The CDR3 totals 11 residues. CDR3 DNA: TGTGCCAGCAGCGAGGTGGCAGAGCAGTTCTTC. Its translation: CASSEVAEQFF.

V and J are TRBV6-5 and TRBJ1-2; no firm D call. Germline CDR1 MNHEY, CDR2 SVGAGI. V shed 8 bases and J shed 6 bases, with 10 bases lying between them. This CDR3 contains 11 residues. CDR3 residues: CASSTENGYTF. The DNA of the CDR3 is TGTGCCAGCTCGACGGAGAATGGCTACACCTTC.

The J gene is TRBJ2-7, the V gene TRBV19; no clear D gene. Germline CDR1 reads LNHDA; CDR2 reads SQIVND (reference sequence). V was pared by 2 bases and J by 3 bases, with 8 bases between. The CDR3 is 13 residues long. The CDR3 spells CASSITAGYEQYF. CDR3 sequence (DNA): TGTGCCAGTAGTATAACGGCAGGCTACGAGCAGTACTTC.

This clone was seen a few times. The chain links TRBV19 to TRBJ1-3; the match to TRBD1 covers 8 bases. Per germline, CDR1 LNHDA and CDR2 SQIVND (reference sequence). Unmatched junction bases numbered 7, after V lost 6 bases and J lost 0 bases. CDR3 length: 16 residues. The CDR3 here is CASRGDRTLSGNTIYF. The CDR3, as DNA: TGTGCCAGTAGGGGGGACAGGACGCTCTCTGGAAACACCATATATTTT.

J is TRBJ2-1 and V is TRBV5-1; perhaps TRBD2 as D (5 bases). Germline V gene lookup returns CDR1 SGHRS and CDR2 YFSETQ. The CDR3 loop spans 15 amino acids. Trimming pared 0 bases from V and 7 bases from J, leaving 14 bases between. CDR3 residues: CASSLELAPGNEQFF. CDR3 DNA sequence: TGCGCCAGCAGCTTGGAGTTAGCGCCGGGGAATGAGCAGTTCTTC.

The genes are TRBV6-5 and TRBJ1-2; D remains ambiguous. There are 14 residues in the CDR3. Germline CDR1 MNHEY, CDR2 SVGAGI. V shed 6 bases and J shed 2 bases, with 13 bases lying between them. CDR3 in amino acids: CASSAAGSNYGYTF. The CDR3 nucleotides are TGTGCCAGCAGCGCCGCAGGATCCAACTATGGCTACACCTTC.

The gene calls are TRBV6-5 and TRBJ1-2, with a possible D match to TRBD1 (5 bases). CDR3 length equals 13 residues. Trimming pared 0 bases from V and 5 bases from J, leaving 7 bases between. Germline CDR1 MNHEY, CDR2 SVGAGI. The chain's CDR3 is CASSYSTVYGYTF. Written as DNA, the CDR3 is TGTGCCAGCAGTTACTCGACAGTTTATGGCTACACCTTC.

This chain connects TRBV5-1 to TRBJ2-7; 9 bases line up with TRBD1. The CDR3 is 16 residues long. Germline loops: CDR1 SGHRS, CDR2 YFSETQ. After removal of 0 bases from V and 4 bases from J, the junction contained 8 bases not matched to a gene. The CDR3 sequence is CASSLAGGQGKYEQYF. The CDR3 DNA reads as TGCGCCAGCAGCTTGGCTGGGGGACAGGGAAAATACGAGCAGTACTTC. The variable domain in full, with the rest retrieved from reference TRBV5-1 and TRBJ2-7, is KAGVTQTPRYLIKTRGQQVTLSCSPISGHRSVSWYQQTPGQGLQFLFEYFSETQRNKGNFPGRFSGRQFSNSRSEMNVSTLELGDSALYLCASSLAGGQGKYEQYFGPGTRLTVT.

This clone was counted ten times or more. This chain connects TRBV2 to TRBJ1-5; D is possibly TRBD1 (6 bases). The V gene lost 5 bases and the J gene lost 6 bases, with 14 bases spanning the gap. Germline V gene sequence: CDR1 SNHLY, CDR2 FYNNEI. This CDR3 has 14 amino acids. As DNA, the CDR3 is TGTGCCAGCAGTCGTCAGGGAGGGGGTCAGCCCCAGCATTTT. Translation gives CASSRQGGGQPQHF.

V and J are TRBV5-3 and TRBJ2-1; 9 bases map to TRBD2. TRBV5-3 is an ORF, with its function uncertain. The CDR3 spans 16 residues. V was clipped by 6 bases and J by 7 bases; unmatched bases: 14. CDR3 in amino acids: CARILKGLAGSNEQFF. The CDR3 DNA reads TGTGCCAGAATTCTAAAAGGGCTAGCGGGGAGTAATGAGCAGTTCTTC.

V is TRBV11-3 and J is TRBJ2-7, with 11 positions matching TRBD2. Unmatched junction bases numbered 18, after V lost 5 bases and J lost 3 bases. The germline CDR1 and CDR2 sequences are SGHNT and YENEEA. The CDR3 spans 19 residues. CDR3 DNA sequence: TGTGCCAGCAGCCACAGGTGGGGTACTAGCGGGGGAAAAAACTACGAGCAGTACTTC. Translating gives CASSHRWGTSGGKNYEQYF.

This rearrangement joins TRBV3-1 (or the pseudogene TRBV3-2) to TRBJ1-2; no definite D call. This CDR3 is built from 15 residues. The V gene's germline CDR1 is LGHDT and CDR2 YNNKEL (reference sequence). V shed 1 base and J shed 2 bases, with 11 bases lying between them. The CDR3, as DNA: TGTGCCAGCAGCCAAGGGCACGCGGGCAACTATGGCTACACCTTC. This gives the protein CASSQGHAGNYGYTF.

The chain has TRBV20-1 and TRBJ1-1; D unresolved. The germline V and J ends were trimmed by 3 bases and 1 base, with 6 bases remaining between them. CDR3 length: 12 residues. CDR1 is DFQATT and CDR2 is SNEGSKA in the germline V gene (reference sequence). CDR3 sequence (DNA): TGCAGTGCTAGTGGCGGGAACACTGAAGCTTTCTTT. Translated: CSASGGNTEAFF.

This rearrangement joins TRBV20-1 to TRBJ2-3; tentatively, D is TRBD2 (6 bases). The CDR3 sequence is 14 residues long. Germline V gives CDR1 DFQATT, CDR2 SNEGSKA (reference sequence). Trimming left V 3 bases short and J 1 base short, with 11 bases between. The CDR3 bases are TGCAGTGCTAGTCTAGCGACAGGCACAGATACGCAGTATTTT. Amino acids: CSASLATGTDTQYF.

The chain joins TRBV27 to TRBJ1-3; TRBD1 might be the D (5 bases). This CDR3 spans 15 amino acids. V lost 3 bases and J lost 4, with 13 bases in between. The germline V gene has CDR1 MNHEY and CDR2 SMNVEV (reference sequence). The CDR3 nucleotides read TGTGCCAGCAGTTTCGCAGGGAAAAAGGGAAACACCATATATTTT. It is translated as CASSFAGKKGNTIYF.

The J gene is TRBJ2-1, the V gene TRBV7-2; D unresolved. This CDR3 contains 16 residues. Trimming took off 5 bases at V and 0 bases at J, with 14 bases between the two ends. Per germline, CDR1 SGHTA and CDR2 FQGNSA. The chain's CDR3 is CASSAESASSYNEQFF. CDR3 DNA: TGTGCCAGCAGCGCCGAATCAGCTAGCTCCTACAATGAGCAGTTCTTC.

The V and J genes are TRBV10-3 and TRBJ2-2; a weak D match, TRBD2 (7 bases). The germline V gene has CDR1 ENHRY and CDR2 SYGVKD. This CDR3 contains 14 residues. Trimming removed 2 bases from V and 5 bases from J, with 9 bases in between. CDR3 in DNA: TGTGCCATCAGTGAGAGGGGGGGGACCGGGGAGCTGTTTTTT. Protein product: CAISERGGTGELFF.

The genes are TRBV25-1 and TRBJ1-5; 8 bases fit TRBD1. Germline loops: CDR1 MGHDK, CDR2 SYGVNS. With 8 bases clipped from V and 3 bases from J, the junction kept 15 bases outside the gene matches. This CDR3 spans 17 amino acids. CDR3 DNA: TGTGCCAGCGGAGTATTGGACAGGGAAGGCCTCAATCAGCCCCAGCATTTT. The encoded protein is CASGVLDREGLNQPQHF.

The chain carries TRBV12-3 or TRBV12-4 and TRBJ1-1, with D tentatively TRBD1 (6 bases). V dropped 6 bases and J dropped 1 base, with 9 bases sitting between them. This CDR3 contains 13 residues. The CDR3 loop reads CASRPTGNTEAFF. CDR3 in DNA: TGTGCCAGCAGACCGACAGGGAACACTGAAGCTTTCTTT.